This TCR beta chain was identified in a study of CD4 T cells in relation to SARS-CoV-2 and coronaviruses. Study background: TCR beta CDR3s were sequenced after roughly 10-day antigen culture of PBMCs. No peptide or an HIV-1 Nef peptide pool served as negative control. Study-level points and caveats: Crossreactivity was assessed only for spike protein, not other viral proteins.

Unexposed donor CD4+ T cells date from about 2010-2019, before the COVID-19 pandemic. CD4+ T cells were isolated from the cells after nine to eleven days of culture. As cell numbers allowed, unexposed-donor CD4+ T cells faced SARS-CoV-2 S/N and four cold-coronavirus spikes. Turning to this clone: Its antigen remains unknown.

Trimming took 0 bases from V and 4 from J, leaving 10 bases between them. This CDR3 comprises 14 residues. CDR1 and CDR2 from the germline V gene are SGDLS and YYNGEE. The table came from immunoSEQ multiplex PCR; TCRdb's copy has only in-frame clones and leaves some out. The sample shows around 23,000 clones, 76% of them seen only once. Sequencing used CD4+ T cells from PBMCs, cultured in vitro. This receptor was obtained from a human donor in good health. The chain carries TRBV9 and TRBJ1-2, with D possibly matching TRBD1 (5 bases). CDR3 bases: TGTGCCAGCAGCGTAGCTCCCAGGGCCTATGGCTACACCTTC. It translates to CASSVAPRAYGYTF.